This T cell receptor beta chain comes out of a study of blood T cell repertoires in COVID-19. Whole-study context: Acute-phase and convalescent COVID-19 samples originated in the United States, Italy and Spain. T cells, B-cell-depleted T cells, or PBMCs provided the cDNA or gDNA that served as material.

From germline, CDR1 is LGHNA and CDR2 YNFKEQ. The V end was cut by 5 bases, the J end by 1 base, with 12 bases between. The CDR3 spans 15 residues. In the source study's methods: The authors estimated nucleated cell counts from reference gene primer amplification. TCRdb keeps only in-frame clones here, not all; method: immunoSEQ multiplex PCR. The DNA was the basis for D and trimming; V, J and clone size are from that table. Here the sample spans 210,000 or so clones, approximately 90% being singletons. The V and J genes are TRBV4-2 and TRBJ1-5, with no clear D. The specimen sequenced was peripheral blood. This clonotype was obtained from a man in his fifties or sixties with acute or convalescent COVID-19. As DNA, the CDR3 is TGTGCCAGCAGCATGAGGGCCTCCAGCAATCAGCCCCAGCATTTT. The encoded protein is CASSMRASSNQPQHF.